This T cell receptor beta chain was sequenced for a study of Tregs in tolerant kidney transplant recipients. The repertoire was sequenced with immunoSEQ multiplex PCR; TCRdb's copy has only in-frame clones and lacks some. The sample yields about 240,000 clones, around 82% seen once. The CDR3 runs 11 residues. Germline V gives CDR1 SQVTM, CDR2 ANQGSEA. V dropped 6 bases and J dropped 0 bases, with 4 bases sitting between them. Remarks on this clone: Antigen: not known.

Thawed PBMCs were FACS-sorted into unstimulated CD4+CD25+CD127- regulatory T cells, CD4+CD25- non-regulatory cells, CD4 and CD8 cells. Study outcomes and limitations: This study did not directly address biological reproducibility. Expanding Tregs on activated donor B cells appeared to best identify donor-specific TCRbeta clones. Few patients were studied, so findings need validation in larger groups.

V and J are TRBV29-1 and TRBJ2-3; D is undetermined. The TCR sequence derives from a human donor in good health. The specimen was CD4+ T cells from blood. The CDR3 nucleotides read TGCAGCGTCGCCAGCACAGATACGCAGTATTTT. Residues: CSVASTDTQYF.